This T cell receptor (beta chain) came from a study of CD8+CD57+ T cells in acquired aplastic anemia (dated by TCRdb to 2017 to 2018). Background for the entire study: A mean of 3.2 ug of DNA, ranging from roughly 0.19 to 27.4 ug, was extracted from sorted CD4+ and CD8+ cells. CD8+CD57+ expansion was defined as frequency above the mean frequency observed in healthy subjects. Summary of the overall study and its limitations: Roughly 29 CD8+ CDR3 sequences were found to be shared between patients and controls, but these sequences appeared to be highly expressed in patients and within the immunodominant clones of the patients. CD8+ Simpson's diversity did not differ significantly between patients and healthy controls (P=0.060).

In the germline V gene, CDR1 corresponds to SGHTA and CDR2 to FQGNSA. Unmatched junction bases come to 11, with V trimmed by 5 bases and J by 9 bases. The CDR3, from cysteine to phenylalanine, totals 14 residues. CDR3 DNA is the only sequence kept; it has 42 bases, read in frame from the first base. For this clonotype: Its cognate antigen has yet to be identified. No much larger clone is present one base from it, and per-base qualities are unavailable.

Expansion of CD8+CD57+ cells had been shown by flow cytometry in the patients chosen for sequencing. Every patient had severe acquired aplastic anemia, diagnosed using the International Study of Aplastic Anemia and Agranulocytosis and Camitta criteria. No therapy had been received by the patients at the time of blood sampling. TCR repertoires of sorted CD4+ and CD8+ blood T cells from severe aplastic anemia patients and healthy subjects were deep-sequenced in the study. Patients were enrolled under clinicaltrials.gov protocols 00001620, 01623167, 00001397, 00071045, 00081523 and 00961064 in the USA. Ficoll-Paque density gradient centrifugation was used to isolate peripheral blood mononuclear cells. Before DNA was extracted, CD4+ and CD8+ T cells were sorted using either FACS or magnetic beads. Genomic DNA served as template for TCR beta VDJ combination and CDR3 sequence profiling. TCR repertoire sequencing was run on an Illumina HiSeq 2000. The authors' analysis ran thus. TRBV/TRBJ rearrangement plots, CDR3 size and DJ length profiles, and Simpson's diversity index were used to assess repertoires. Whichever DNA sequence was most abundant in the deep sequencing data was defined as the immunodominant clone. CDR3 amino acid sequences were checked for sharing across subjects and were also compared against the VDJdb database and published repertoires. TCRdb trimmed the raw reads at Q25, called clones with MiXCR and kept productive beta chains. Every distinct CDR3 protein forms one entry, paired with its most common genes and DNA. It is TCRdb's table, rather than the study itself, that gives the V and J calls and clone size. A total of about 270,000 distinct CDR3 sequences appear in this sample, approximately 79% of them only once. The ten largest clones take up about 41% of the sample.

The sequence links TRBV7-2 to TRBJ1-2; TRBD1 lines up with 8 middle nucleotides. The sequenced sample was sorted CD4+, CD8+, or CD8+CD57+ T cells (not recorded which) from PBMCs. This TCR came from a human donor with aplastic anemia. The DNA is as follows: TGTGCCAGCAGCAATGGACAGGGTTATCTCCGCTACACCTTC. This yields the protein CASSNGQGYLRYTF.